This entry describes one T cell receptor beta chain. Its antigen is undetermined. Expressed TCRB transcripts were sequenced because the entire RNA isolate underwent reverse transcription. Some clones are missing from TCRdb's copy, which holds only in-frame ones; the method was immunoSEQ multiplex PCR. The sample yields roughly 300,000 clones, around 15% seen once. The CDR3 spans 16 residues. These data come from a study of beta chain features in type 1 diabetes. Points from the study as a whole: Lower insertion and higher deletion counts appeared at VDJ junctions in type 1 diabetes patients.

The sequence derives from a man aged 25-45 years in good health. Specimen: central memory CD4+ T cells from blood. This chain connects TRBV21-1 to TRBJ2-5. TRBV21-1 is termed a pseudogene. CDR3 amino acids: CASSKLQGGMEETQYF. The CDR3 bases are TGTGCCAGCAGCAAACTTCAGGGGGGGATGGAAGAGACCCAGTACTTC.